The 6 T cell receptor beta chains below all came from one sample that was sequenced in a study of blood T cell repertoires in COVID-19. Sequencing was performed with immunoSEQ multiplex PCR; in TCRdb, only in-frame clones are kept and a portion is missing. The sample records some 98,000 clones, about 80% being singletons. Sequenced material: peripheral blood. The receptors originated from a man aged 65-85 years with acute or convalescent COVID-19.

The V call is TRBV7-9, the J call TRBJ2-1, with no clear D. Germline CDR1 reads SEHNR; CDR2 reads FQNEAQ (reference sequence). The CDR3 has 16 amino acids. Trimming took off 3 bases at V and 0 bases at J, with 12 bases between the two ends. The DNA for the CDR3 is TGTGCCAGCAGCTTGCCTTCTCGGAGCTCCTACAATGAGCAGTTCTTC. Translation: CASSLPSRSSYNEQFF.

The gene calls are TRBV5-4 and TRBJ2-2, with 8 bases aligning to TRBD1. CDR3 length: 15 residues. The germline V gene encodes CDR1 SGHNT and CDR2 YYREEE (reference sequence). Trimming removed 4 bases from V and 6 bases from J; junction bases left unmatched: 8. The CDR3 loop reads CASSRGQGRAGELFF. CDR3 DNA: TGTGCCAGCAGCCGTGGACAGGGAAGGGCCGGGGAGCTGTTTTTT.

This clone appeared a few times. V and J are TRBV19 and TRBJ1-2; maybe TRBD1 (6 bases). From germline, CDR1 is LNHDA and CDR2 SQIVND (reference sequence). The length of the CDR3 is 15 residues. V lost 5 bases to trimming and J lost 3 bases, with 16 bases between them. The CDR3 is CASSSGGGHYYGYTF. The CDR3 nucleotides are TGTGCCAGTAGTTCGGGAGGGGGACATTACTATGGCTACACCTTC.

This chain links TRBV7-9 with TRBJ1-2; a possible D gene is TRBD1 (6 bases). Trimming cost V 2 bases and J 6 bases, with 13 bases left between them. Germline loops: CDR1 SEHNR, CDR2 FQNEAQ (reference sequence). This CDR3 comprises 14 residues. In DNA, the CDR3 is TGTGCCAGCAGCTTACTGGGGGCAGTTGATGGCTACACCTTC. This translates into CASSLLGAVDGYTF.

This clone has only a few counts. V is TRBV24-1 and J is TRBJ1-1; 7 bases are shared with TRBD1. The germline V gene has CDR1 KGHDR and CDR2 SFDVKD. The trim removed 3 bases at V and 7 bases at J, leaving 1 base unmatched. The CDR3 has 12 amino acids. CDR3 nucleotide sequence: TGTGCCACCAGTGATGGGACAGATGAAGCTTTCTTT. Translating it yields CATSDGTDEAFF.

This clone has only one observation. Other DNA sequences within the sample encode an identical CDR3. The chain joins TRBV28 to TRBJ2-7; D ambiguous. The V end lost 3 bases, the J end lost 1 base, and 7 bases lay between the germline ends. This CDR3 region has 13 residues. Germline V gives CDR1 MDHEN, CDR2 SYDVKM. CDR3: CASSLGSSYEQYF. The CDR3 DNA follows: TGTGCCAGCAGTTTGGGCAGTTCCTACGAGCAGTACTTC. The variable domain in full, with the rest retrieved from reference TRBV28 and TRBJ2-7, is DVKVTQSSRYLVKRTGEKVFLECVQDMDHENMFWYRQDPGLGLRLIYFSYDVKMKEKGDIPEGYSVSREKKERFSLILESASTNQTSMYLCASSLGSSYEQYFGPGTRLTVT.